This T cell receptor (beta chain) was captured in a study of cytomegalovirus exposure and HLA in healthy donors. Study observations and caveats: Trimming of TCR beta V- and J-genes showed a link, identified in a later analysis, to a missense DCLRE1C variant. Altogether, 160 or so TCR beta chains were recorded as cytomegalovirus-associated. The sole available immune exposure information was CMV serostatus. Reportedly, a later analysis found an Asian-associated ancestry cluster had fewer N-insertions than the roughly 700-donor mean.

It was with 60 Vbeta and 13 Jbeta primers that the PCR ran. Profiling relied on immunoSEQ multiplex PCR, and the TCRdb table lists in-frame clones only, not all of them. In total, the table holds tens of thousands of clones. Comments on this clone: Its cognate antigen is unknown.

The source material was PBMCs. This sequence was found in a man between 50 and 59 years old in good health and CMV-seronegative.

CDR3 residues: CASRPRSLGAYEQYF. The CDR3 DNA is TGCGCCAGTCGCCCCCGGAGTCTTGGCGCCTACGAGCAGTACTTC. The chain carries TRBV5-1 and TRBJ2-7; D ambiguous. Germline V gives CDR1 SGHRS, CDR2 YFSETQ. The length of the CDR3 is 15 residues. V was trimmed by 8 bases and J by 2 bases, leaving 20 bases between them. The full variable domain, completed using reference TRBV5-1 and TRBJ2-7, is KAGVTQTPRYLIKTRGQQVTLSCSPISGHRSVSWYQQTPGQGLQFLFEYFSETQRNKGNFPGRFSGRQFSNSRSEMNVSTLELGDSALYLCASRPRSLGAYEQYFGPGTRLTVT.